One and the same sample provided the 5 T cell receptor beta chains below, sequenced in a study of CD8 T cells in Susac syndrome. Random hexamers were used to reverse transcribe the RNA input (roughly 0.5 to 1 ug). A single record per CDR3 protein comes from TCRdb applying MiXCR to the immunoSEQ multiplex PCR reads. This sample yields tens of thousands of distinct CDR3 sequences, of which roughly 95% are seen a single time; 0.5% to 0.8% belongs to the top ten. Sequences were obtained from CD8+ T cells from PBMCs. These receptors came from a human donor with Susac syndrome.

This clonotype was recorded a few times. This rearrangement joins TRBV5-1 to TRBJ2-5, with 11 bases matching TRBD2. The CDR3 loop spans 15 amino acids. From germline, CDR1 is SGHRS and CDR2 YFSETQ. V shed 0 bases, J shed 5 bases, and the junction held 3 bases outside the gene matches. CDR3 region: CASSLVAGGPETQYF. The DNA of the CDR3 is TGCGCCAGCAGCTTGGTAGCGGGGGGGCCCGAGACCCAGTACTTC.

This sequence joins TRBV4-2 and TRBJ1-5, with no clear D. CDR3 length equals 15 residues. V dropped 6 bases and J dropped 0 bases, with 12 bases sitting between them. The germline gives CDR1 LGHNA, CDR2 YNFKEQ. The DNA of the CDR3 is TGTGCCAGCAGAGGGCAGCCCTATAGCAATCAGCCCCAGCATTTT. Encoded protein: CASRGQPYSNQPQHF.

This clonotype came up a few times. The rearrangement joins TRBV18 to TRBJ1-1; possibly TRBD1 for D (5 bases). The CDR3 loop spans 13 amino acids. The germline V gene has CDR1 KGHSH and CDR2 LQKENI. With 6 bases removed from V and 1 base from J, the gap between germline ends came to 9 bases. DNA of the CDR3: TGTGCCAGCTCCGGGACGGCGAACACTGAAGCTTTCTTT. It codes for CASSGTANTEAFF.

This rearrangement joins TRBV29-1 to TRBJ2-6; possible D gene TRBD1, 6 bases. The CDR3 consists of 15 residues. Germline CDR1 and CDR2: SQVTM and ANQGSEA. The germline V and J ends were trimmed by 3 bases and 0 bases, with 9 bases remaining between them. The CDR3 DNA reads TGCAGCGTTGATACAGGGAGCTCTGGGGCCAACGTCCTGACTTTC. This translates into CSVDTGSSGANVLTF.

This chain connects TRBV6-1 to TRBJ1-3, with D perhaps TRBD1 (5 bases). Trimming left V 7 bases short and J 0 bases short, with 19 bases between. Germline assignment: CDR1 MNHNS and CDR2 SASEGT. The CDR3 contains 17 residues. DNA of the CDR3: TGTGCCAGCATCGTTCATCCCCAGACAGTCTCTGGAAACACCATATATTTT. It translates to CASIVHPQTVSGNTIYF.